Described below is a single T cell receptor (beta chain) sequence and its context. The CDR3 runs 16 residues. From germline, CDR1 is MGHRA and CDR2 YSYEKL. J gave up 5 bases and V 0 bases, and 6 bases lay outside the gene matches. All enrollees were roughly 18 to 95 years old and from under 25 US areas. Recovered participants had two consecutive negative NP/OP PCR tests, healthcare professional clearance, or symptom resolution. As originally analysed: Reference gene primer amplification gave estimated nucleated cell counts. This table comes from immunoSEQ multiplex PCR, and its TCRdb copy is limited to in-frame clones, with some not included. V and J calls and clone size are copied from that table; D and trimming were computed from the DNA. The profile shows a few hundred thousand clones, about 85% of them singletons. The sample originates from a study of blood T cell repertoires in COVID-19. About the research overall: Samples came from the United States, Italy and Spain, spanning acute and convalescent COVID-19.

This chain connects TRBV4-1 to TRBJ2-7; 11 bases match TRBD2. This TCR was recovered from a man aged 40-55 years who had recovered from COVID-19. Sequencing input: PBMCs or T cells enriched from blood (not recorded which). Here the CDR3 reads CASSQDPSGRSHEQYF. The CDR3 coding sequence is TGCGCCAGCAGCCAAGATCCTAGCGGGAGGTCCCACGAGCAGTACTTC.